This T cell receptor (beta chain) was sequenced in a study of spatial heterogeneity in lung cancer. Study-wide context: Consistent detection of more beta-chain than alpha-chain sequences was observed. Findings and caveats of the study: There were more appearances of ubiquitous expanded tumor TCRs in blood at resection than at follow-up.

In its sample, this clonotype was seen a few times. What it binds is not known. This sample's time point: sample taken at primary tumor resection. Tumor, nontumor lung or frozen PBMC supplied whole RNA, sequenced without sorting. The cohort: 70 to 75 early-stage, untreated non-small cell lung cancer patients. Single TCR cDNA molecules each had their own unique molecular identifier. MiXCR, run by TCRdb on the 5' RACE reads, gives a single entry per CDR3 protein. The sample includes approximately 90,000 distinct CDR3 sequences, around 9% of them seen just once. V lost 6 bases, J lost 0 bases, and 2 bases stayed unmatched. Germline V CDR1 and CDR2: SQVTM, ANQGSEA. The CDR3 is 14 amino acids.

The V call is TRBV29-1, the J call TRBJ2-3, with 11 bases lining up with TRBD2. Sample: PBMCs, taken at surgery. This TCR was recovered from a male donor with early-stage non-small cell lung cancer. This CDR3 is CSVSSGGSTDTQYF. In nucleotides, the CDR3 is TGCAGCGTATCTAGCGGGGGGAGCACAGATACGCAGTATTTT.